These T cell receptor beta chains were read from a single sample in a study of T cells in Graves' hyperthyroidism and ophthalmopathy. TCRdb recomputed calls from the multiplex PCR reads with MiXCR, one row per CDR3 protein. This table holds around 500,000 distinct CDR3 sequences, about 16% found once. Specimen: blood. The receptor set was obtained from a woman aged 25-40 years with Graves' ophthalmopathy. The CDR3 runs from the conserved cysteine through the conserved F or W. D genes are given only for firm matches. Rows may omit the clone size; those that give it use once, few, many or a size class.

v_call	j_call	d_call	clone_size	cdr3_nt	cdr3_aa
TRBV6-1	TRBJ2-3	NA	NA	TGTGCCAGCAGTGAAGCGGGCAAGGGGTCCACAGATACGCAGTATTTT	CASSEAGKGSTDTQYF
TRBV27	TRBJ2-7	TRBD2	few	TGTGCCAGCAGTCCAATCGGTCTAGCGGGGACCTACGAGCAGTACTTC	CASSPIGLAGTYEQYF
TRBV6-2/TRBV6-3	TRBJ2-5	NA	few	TGTGCCAGCAGCTCTACCGGACTTTCGGAGACCCAGTACTTC	CASSSTGLSETQYF
TRBV30	TRBJ2-7	NA	many	TGTGCCTGGACCGGGACTGGCTCCTACGAGCAGTACTTC	CAWTGTGSYEQYF
TRBV5-1	TRBJ2-4	NA	many	TGCGCCAGCAGCTTGGCGGGAGAAAACATTCAGTACTTC	CASSLAGENIQYF
TRBV29-1	TRBJ2-7	NA	NA	TGCAGCGGAACTGACCCGGAGGGCTACGAGCAGTACTTC	CSGTDPEGYEQYF
TRBV7-2	TRBJ2-2	TRBD2	few	TGTGCCAGCAGCCCTACTATGGCGGGAGACACCGGGGAGCTGTTTTTT	CASSPTMAGDTGELFF
TRBV13	TRBJ2-7	NA	NA	TGTGCCAGCAGCTCCTCGACTCCGAGGAACTACGAGCAGTACTTC	CASSSSTPRNYEQYF
TRBV20-1	TRBJ2-3	NA	NA	TGCAGTGCTAGCTTACTCGGGGCTACAGATACGCAGTATTTT	CSASLLGATDTQYF
TRBV15	TRBJ1-2	TRBD1	NA	TGTGCCACCAGCTATGAGACAGGGGCCTATGGCTACACCTTC	CATSYETGAYGYTF
TRBV28	TRBJ2-2	TRBD2	once	TGTGCCAGCAGTTTTTGGGGAGGGACCGGGGAGCTGTTTTTT	CASSFWGGTGELFF
TRBV5-1	TRBJ2-1	NA	many	TGCGCCAGCAGCTTGGAACAGGGCTCCTTCTCCTACAATGAGCAGTTCTTC	CASSLEQGSFSYNEQFF
TRBV7-2	TRBJ2-3	NA	few	TGTGCCAGCAGCTCCGACAGGCGGTCTAGCACAGATACGCAGTATTTT	CASSSDRRSSTDTQYF
TRBV3-1	TRBJ2-5	TRBD2	many	TGTGCCAGCAGCCAAGGGAAGACTAGCGGAGAGACCCAGTACTTC	CASSQGKTSGETQYF
TRBV6-1	TRBJ2-1	TRBD2	NA	TGTGCCAGCAGTCCCCCTACAGCGGGGGGCAATGAGCAGTTCTTC	CASSPPTAGGNEQFF
TRBV24-1	TRBJ2-2	NA	NA	TGTGCCACCAGTGATCCTCAGGGGAGCCGGGAGCTGTTTTTT	CATSDPQGSRELFF
TRBV5-1	TRBJ1-1	TRBD1	many	TGCGCCAGCAGCTTGGGGACAGGGGACTTAGCGGTAGACACTGAAGCTTTCTTT	CASSLGTGDLAVDTEAFF
TRBV28	TRBJ1-2	NA	many	TGTGCCAGCAGCCAGAGGTTTGGGAGGGCGGGTCGTGGCTACACCTTC	CASSQRFGRAGRGYTF
TRBV28	TRBJ1-6	TRBD1	few	TGTGCCAGCACCCTTACAGGGGTAGATTCACCCCTCCACTTT	CASTLTGVDSPLHF
TRBV27	TRBJ2-5	TRBD2	few	TGTGCCAGCAGAAGGACTAGCGGGATCCAAGAGACCCAGTACTTC	CASRRTSGIQETQYF
TRBV10-1	TRBJ2-7	NA	few	TGCCGGTGTCACGAGCAGTACTTC	CRCHEQYF
TRBV5-6	TRBJ1-6	NA	few	TGTGCCAGCAGCTGGGAACTCACTAATTCACCCCTCCACTTT	CASSWELTNSPLHF
TRBV28	TRBJ2-7	NA	many	TGTGCCAGCAGTTTATTTCCCGGGCCGACCTACGAGCAGTACTTC	CASSLFPGPTYEQYF
TRBV4-3	TRBJ2-2	TRBD2	few	TGCGCCAGCAGCCAGGAACCGGGACTAGCGGCGAACACCGGGGAGCTGTTTTTT	CASSQEPGLAANTGELFF
TRBV6-4	TRBJ1-2	NA	many	TGTGCCAGCAGTGAAGAGGGGTCATATGGCTACACCTTC	CASSEEGSYGYTF
TRBV5-4	TRBJ1-2	NA	few	TGTGCCAGCAGCTTGGACAGGGCGACTAACTATGGCTACACCTTC	CASSLDRATNYGYTF
TRBV7-9	TRBJ2-5	NA	NA	TGTGCCAGCAGCCGGCGCTCGGGAGAAGAGACCCAGTACTTC	CASSRRSGEETQYF
TRBV27	TRBJ2-1	NA	NA	TGTGCCAGCAGAGCGGGTCGCTCCTACAATGAGCAGTTCTTC	CASRAGRSYNEQFF
TRBV7-9	TRBJ2-5	NA	many	TGTGCCAGCGGGGGCTCGGCAGGGCTGCAAGAGACCCAGTACTTC	CASGGSAGLQETQYF
TRBV15	TRBJ2-1	NA	NA	TGTGCCACCGAAGACAGCCCCTACAATGAGCAGTTCTTC	CATEDSPYNEQFF
TRBV29-1	TRBJ2-7	TRBD2	many	TGCAGCGTTGGGGAGGGAACCCCCTACGAGCAGTACTTC	CSVGEGTPYEQYF
TRBV3-1	TRBJ2-2	TRBD2	few	TGTGCCAGCAGCGGGGGACTAGCGGGAGGCAGCACCGGGGAGCTGTTTTTT	CASSGGLAGGSTGELFF
TRBV20-1	TRBJ2-7	TRBD2	NA	TGCAGTGCTAGATTGGGACTAGCGGACACAGGGTACGAGCAGTACTTC	CSARLGLADTGYEQYF
TRBV27	TRBJ1-2	TRBD1	NA	TGTGCCAGCGCCTCCGACAGGGGAATTAAAGGCTACACCTTC	CASASDRGIKGYTF
TRBV27	TRBJ2-3	TRBD2	many	TGTGCCAGCAGTTTAGGGACTAGCGGGAGGACAGATACGCAGTATTTT	CASSLGTSGRTDTQYF
TRBV30	TRBJ2-7	TRBD1	many	TGTGCCTGGAGTAAACAGGGGGCCTACGAGCAGTACTTC	CAWSKQGAYEQYF
TRBV6-1	TRBJ2-1	TRBD1	many	TGTGCCAGCAGTGAAGTGCGGACAGGGAAAGGCAATGAGCAGTTCTTC	CASSEVRTGKGNEQFF
TRBV6-2/TRBV6-3	TRBJ2-1	NA	few	TGTGCCAGCAGTTCCTACCTCTACAATGAGCAGTTCTTC	CASSSYLYNEQFF
TRBV27	TRBJ1-1	NA	many	TGTGCCAGCAGGGATGGACCGTCTGAAGCTTTCTTT	CASRDGPSEAFF
TRBV7-2	TRBJ2-1	NA	many	TGTGCCAGCAGCGGACACCCACTAGCCCCTTTAGGTAATGAGCAGTTCTTC	CASSGHPLAPLGNEQFF
TRBV11-2	TRBJ2-3	NA	many	TGTGCCAGCAGCTTACTACTGAAGGATACGCAGTATTTT	CASSLLLKDTQYF